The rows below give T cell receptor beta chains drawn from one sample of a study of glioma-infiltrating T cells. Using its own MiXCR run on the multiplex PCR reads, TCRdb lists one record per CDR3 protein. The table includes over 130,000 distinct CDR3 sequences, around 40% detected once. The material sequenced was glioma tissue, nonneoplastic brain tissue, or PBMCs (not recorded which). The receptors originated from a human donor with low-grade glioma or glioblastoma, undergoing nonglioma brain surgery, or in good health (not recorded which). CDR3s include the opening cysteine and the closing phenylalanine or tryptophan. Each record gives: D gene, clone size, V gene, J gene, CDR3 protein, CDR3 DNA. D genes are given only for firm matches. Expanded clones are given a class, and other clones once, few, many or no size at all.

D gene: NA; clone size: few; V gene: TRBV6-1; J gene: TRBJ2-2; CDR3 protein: CASRKDSNTGELFF; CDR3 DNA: TGTGCCAGCAGGAAGGACAGTAACACCGGGGAGCTGTTTTTT
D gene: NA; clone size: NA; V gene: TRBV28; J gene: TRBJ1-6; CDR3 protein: CASSLTGASNSPLHF; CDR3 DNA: TGTGCCAGCAGTTTAACCGGGGCGAGTAATTCACCCCTCCACTTT
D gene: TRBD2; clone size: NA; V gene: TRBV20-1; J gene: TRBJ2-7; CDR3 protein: CSARAIRLAGTTSYEQYF; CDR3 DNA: TGCAGTGCTAGAGCAATTCGGCTAGCGGGGACGACCTCCTACGAGCAGTACTTC
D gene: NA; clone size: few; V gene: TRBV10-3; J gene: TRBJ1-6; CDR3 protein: CAISDRGRPNSPLHF; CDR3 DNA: TGTGCCATCAGTGATAGGGGCCGGCCCAATTCACCCCTCCACTTT
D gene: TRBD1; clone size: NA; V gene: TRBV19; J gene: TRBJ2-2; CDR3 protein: CASSATGGSGELFF; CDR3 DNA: TGTGCCAGTAGTGCAACAGGGGGGAGCGGGGAGCTGTTTTTT
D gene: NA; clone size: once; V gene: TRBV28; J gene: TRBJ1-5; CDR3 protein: CASLVSRGAGQPQHF; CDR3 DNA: TGTGCCAGCCTCGTATCCCGGGGGGCGGGTCAGCCCCAGCATTTT
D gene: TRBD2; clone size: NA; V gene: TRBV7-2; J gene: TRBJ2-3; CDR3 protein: CASSSGLETDTQYF; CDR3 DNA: TGTGCCAGCAGCTCTGGACTAGAGACAGATACGCAGTATTTT
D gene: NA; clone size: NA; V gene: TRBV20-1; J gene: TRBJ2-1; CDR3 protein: CSARDGGREEETQFF; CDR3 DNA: TGCAGTGCTAGGGACGGGGGGCGGGAAGAAGAGACCCAGTTCTTC
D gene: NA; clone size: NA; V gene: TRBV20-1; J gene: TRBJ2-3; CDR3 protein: CSAVGRLESTDTQYF; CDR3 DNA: TGCAGTGCTGTCGGACGACTAGAGAGCACAGATACGCAGTATTTT
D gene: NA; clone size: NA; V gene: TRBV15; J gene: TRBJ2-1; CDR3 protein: CATSRTQTNYEQFF; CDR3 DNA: TGTGCCACCAGCAGAACTCAGACTAATTATGAGCAGTTCTTC
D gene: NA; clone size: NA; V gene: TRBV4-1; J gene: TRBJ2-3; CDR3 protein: CASGQGRLGGTDTQYF; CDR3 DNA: TGCGCCAGCGGCCAAGGGCGTCTGGGGGGAACAGATACGCAGTATTTT
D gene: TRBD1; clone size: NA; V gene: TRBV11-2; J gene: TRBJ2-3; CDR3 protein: CASSRRTGRNTDTQYF; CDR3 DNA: TGTGCCAGCAGCCGACGGACAGGTCGGAACACAGATACGCAGTATTTT
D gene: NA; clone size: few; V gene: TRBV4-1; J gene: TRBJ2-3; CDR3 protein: CASSIQTSTDTQYF; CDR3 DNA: TGCGCCAGCAGCATCCAGACAAGCACAGATACGCAGTATTTT
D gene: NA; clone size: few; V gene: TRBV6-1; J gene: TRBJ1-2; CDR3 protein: CARNSGTF; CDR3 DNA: TGTGCCAGGAACTCGGGCACCTTC
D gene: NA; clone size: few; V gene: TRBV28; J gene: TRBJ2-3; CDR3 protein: CASREANRAQYF; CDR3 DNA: TGTGCCAGCAGGGAAGCTAATAGGGCGCAGTATTTT
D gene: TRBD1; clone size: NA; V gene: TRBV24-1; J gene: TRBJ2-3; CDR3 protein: CATSERTGDTQYF; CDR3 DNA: TGTGCCACCAGTGAGAGGACAGGGGATACGCAGTATTTT
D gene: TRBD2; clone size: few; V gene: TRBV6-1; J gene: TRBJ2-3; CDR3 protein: CASTASGGTDTQYF; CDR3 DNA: TGTGCCAGCACGGCTAGCGGGGGCACAGATACGCAGTATTTT
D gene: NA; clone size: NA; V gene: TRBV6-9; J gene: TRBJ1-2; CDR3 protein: CASSYRQKSYGYTF; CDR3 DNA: TGTGCCAGCAGTTACAGGCAAAAAAGTTATGGCTACACCTTC
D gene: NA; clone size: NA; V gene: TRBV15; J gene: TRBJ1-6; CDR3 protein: CATSSNRALRGAPLHF; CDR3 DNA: TGTGCCACCAGCAGCAATCGGGCCCTAAGGGGGGCACCCCTCCACTTT
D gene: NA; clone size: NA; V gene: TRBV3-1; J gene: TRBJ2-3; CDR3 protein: CASSQVLGDTQYF; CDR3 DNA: TGTGCCAGCAGCCAAGTTTTAGGAGATACGCAGTATTTT
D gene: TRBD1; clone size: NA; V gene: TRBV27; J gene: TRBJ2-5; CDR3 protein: CASSRQGLYQETQYF; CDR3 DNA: TGTGCCAGCAGTCGACAGGGGCTTTACCAAGAGACCCAGTACTTC
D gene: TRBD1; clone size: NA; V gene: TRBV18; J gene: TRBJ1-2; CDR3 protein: CASSPVGQSIDGYTF; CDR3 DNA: TGTGCCAGCTCACCTGTGGGACAGAGTATCGATGGCTACACCTTC
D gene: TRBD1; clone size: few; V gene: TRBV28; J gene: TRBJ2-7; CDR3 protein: CASSLSETGGVSYF; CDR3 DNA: TGTGCCAGCAGTTTATCAGAGACAGGGGGGGTTTCGTACTTC
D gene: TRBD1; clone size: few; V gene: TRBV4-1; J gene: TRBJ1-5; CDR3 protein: CASSLGTGGGQPQHF; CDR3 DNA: TGCGCCAGCAGCCTGGGGACAGGGGGCGGTCAGCCCCAGCATTTT
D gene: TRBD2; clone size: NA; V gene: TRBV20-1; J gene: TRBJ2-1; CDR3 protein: CSASRTSGRTEQFF; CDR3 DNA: TGCAGTGCTAGCCGGACTAGCGGGAGGACTGAGCAGTTCTTC
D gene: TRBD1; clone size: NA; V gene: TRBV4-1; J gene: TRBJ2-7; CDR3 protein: CASSQGTGAEEQYF; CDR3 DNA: TGCGCCAGCAGCCAGGGGACAGGGGCGGAGGAGCAGTACTTC
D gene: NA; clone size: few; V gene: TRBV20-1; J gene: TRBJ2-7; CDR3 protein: CSGGREVDYEQYF; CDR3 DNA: TGCAGTGGGGGGCGGGAAGTGGACTACGAGCAGTACTTC
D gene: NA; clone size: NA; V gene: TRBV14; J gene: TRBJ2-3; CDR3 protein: CASSQDWQSTDTQYF; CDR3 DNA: TGTGCCAGCAGCCAAGATTGGCAGAGCACAGATACGCAGTATTTT
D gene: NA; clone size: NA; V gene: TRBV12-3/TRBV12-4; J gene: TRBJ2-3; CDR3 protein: CASSINPDTQYF; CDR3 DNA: TGTGCCAGCAGTATAAATCCAGATACGCAGTATTTT
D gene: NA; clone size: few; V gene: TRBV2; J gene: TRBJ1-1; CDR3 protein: CATQGNTEAFF; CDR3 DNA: TGTGCCACCCAGGGGAACACTGAAGCTTTCTTT
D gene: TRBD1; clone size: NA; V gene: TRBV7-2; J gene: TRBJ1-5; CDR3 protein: CASSSDRDQPQHF; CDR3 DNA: TGTGCCAGCAGTTCGGACAGGGACCAGCCCCAGCATTTT